This T cell receptor beta chain was sequenced during a study of OX40 agonist ivuxolimab in advanced cancers. Study outcomes and limitations: The average count of expanded clones was higher among CD8+ T cells than among CD4+.

Of note for this clone: What it binds is not known.

CDR3 length: 14 residues. Germline V gene sequence: CDR1 LGHNA, CDR2 YSLEER. Trimming at V came to 1 base and at J to 3 bases, leaving 3 bases not matched to a gene. The table came from immunoSEQ multiplex PCR; TCRdb's copy has only in-frame clones and leaves some out. Of about 12,000 clones in the sample, roughly 77% are singletons; the top ten hold over 12%. Blood sampling took place at baseline, cycle 4 day 1, and cycle 7 day 1. This rearrangement joins TRBV4-3 to TRBJ2-7; 7 positions agree with TRBD1. This clonotype originated in an adult with an advanced solid tumor such as melanoma, head and neck, liver or kidney cancer. This specimen was CD4+ or CD8+ T cells sorted from blood, taken in a trial of the OX40 agonist ivuxolimab. The CDR3 sequence is CASSQGQGDYEQYF. In DNA, the CDR3 is TGCGCCAGCAGCCAAGGGCAGGGGGACTACGAGCAGTACTTC.